A selection of T cell receptor beta chains follows, all from one sample in a study of blood T cell dynamics during melanoma immunotherapy. The data were produced by immunoSEQ multiplex PCR, yet TCRdb's version contains in-frame clones alone and is incomplete. Altogether several thousand clones are present, 70% to 90% being singletons, with the ten largest covering 2.5% to 3.5%. The specimen was blood, collected from a patient treated with checkpoint blockade. Receptors were obtained from a human donor with melanoma. Each CDR3 is given with its conserved first and last residue. The order of the fields is CDR3 DNA, CDR3 protein, V gene, D gene, clone size, J gene. The D gene is left open where the match is weak. Clone size is stated in some rows and not others, as once, few, many or a class when expanded.

DNA: TGTGCCACTCCCGGGGGGCGGAGAGGGAGCAATCAGCCCCAGCATTTT; CDR3: CATPGGRRGSNQPQHF; V: TRBV2; D: .; size: once; J: TRBJ1-5
DNA: TGTGCCAGCAGTTCGGCCGGGAGCCAAGAGACCCAGTACTTC; CDR3: CASSSAGSQETQYF; V: TRBV27; D: .; size: .; J: TRBJ2-5
DNA: TGTGCCAGCAGTAGGACCCGCGGCTATGGCTACACCTTC; CDR3: CASSRTRGYGYTF; V: TRBV5-4; D: .; size: .; J: TRBJ1-2
DNA: TGTGCCAGCAGCTCGGGACTAGCGGGAGGCGGCACGCAGTATTTT; CDR3: CASSSGLAGGGTQYF; V: TRBV7-2; D: TRBD2; size: .; J: TRBJ2-3
DNA: TGTGCCATCAGTGAGCGGGGGGCGCGACTTGGCTACACCTTC; CDR3: CAISERGARLGYTF; V: TRBV10-3; D: .; size: .; J: TRBJ1-2
DNA: TGTGCCAGTAGTAGTAACAGGGGGGCCAAAAACATTCAGTACTTC; CDR3: CASSSNRGAKNIQYF; V: TRBV19; D: TRBD1; size: .; J: TRBJ2-4
DNA: TGTGCCAGCTCATACTTATACCGGGACAGCACTGAAGCTTTCTTT; CDR3: CASSYLYRDSTEAFF; V: TRBV18; D: TRBD1; size: once; J: TRBJ1-1
DNA: TGTGCCAGCAGTTACGCTCGGGGGCGATGGAATGAGCAGTTCTTC; CDR3: CASSYARGRWNEQFF; V: TRBV6-5; D: .; size: .; J: TRBJ2-1
DNA: TGTGCCAGCAGCCTCCTTGGACGAGGACTGGCTAACTATGGCTACACCTTC; CDR3: CASSLLGRGLANYGYTF; V: TRBV7-8; D: .; size: .; J: TRBJ1-2
DNA: TGTGCCAGCCGGCAGGGAAGCTCCTACGAGCAGTACTTC; CDR3: CASRQGSSYEQYF; V: TRBV6-1; D: .; size: .; J: TRBJ2-7
DNA: TGTGCCAGCAGCCGGGACAGGGGCTACAATGAGCAGTTCTTC; CDR3: CASSRDRGYNEQFF; V: TRBV5-4; D: TRBD1; size: once; J: TRBJ2-1
DNA: TGTGCCAGCAGCTTACAGGGCTGGGAGCAGTACTTC; CDR3: CASSLQGWEQYF; V: TRBV7-9; D: .; size: .; J: TRBJ2-7
DNA: TGTGCCAGCAGCCTGACTAGCGGGGGATTCTCCTACGAGCAGTACTTC; CDR3: CASSLTSGGFSYEQYF; V: TRBV7-6; D: TRBD2; size: .; J: TRBJ2-7
DNA: TGTGCCAGCTCACCGAGGGGACAGACCAATGGCTACACCTTC; CDR3: CASSPRGQTNGYTF; V: TRBV18; D: TRBD1; size: .; J: TRBJ1-2
DNA: TGCGCCAGCAGCAGGGACCAGGAGGGTGAGCAGTTCTTC; CDR3: CASSRDQEGEQFF; V: TRBV5-1; D: .; size: .; J: TRBJ2-1
DNA: TGTGCCAGCACCCCACTGACAGCCACCAATGAGCAGTTCTTC; CDR3: CASTPLTATNEQFF; V: TRBV11-2; D: .; size: once; J: TRBJ2-1
DNA: TGCGCCAGCAGCTTACAGGCGTACCAAGAGACCCAGTACTTC; CDR3: CASSLQAYQETQYF; V: TRBV5-1; D: .; size: .; J: TRBJ2-5
DNA: TGCAGCGGTGGACAGCCCGGTCGGGCTTTCTTT; CDR3: CSGGQPGRAFF; V: TRBV29-1; D: .; size: .; J: TRBJ1-1
DNA: TGCGCCAGCAGTGAGTATGGCATTTACAATGAGCAGTTCTTC; CDR3: CASSEYGIYNEQFF; V: TRBV10-1; D: .; size: .; J: TRBJ2-1
DNA: TGCGCCAGCAGCCGAACGGTAGCGGTAAGCTCCTACAATGAGCAGTTCTTC; CDR3: CASSRTVAVSSYNEQFF; V: TRBV4-3; D: .; size: .; J: TRBJ2-1
DNA: TGTGCCAGCAGCTTAGATACAGGGAGCTCCTACGAGCAGTACTTC; CDR3: CASSLDTGSSYEQYF; V: TRBV11-2; D: .; size: .; J: TRBJ2-7
DNA: TGTGCCTGGAGCCCGCCTCCCTTCGAAGCTTTCTTT; CDR3: CAWSPPPFEAFF; V: TRBV30; D: .; size: .; J: TRBJ1-1
DNA: TGTGCCAGCAGCGTCAGGAGGAATGAGCAGTTCTTC; CDR3: CASSVRRNEQFF; V: TRBV7-3; D: .; size: once; J: TRBJ2-1
DNA: TGCAGCGCAGTGACTAGCGGGGGGGAGACCCAGTACTTC; CDR3: CSAVTSGGETQYF; V: TRBV29-1; D: TRBD2; size: once; J: TRBJ2-5
DNA: TGTGCCAGCAGTTACTCTGGCGGAACCTACGAGCAGTACTTC; CDR3: CASSYSGGTYEQYF; V: TRBV6-6; D: .; size: .; J: TRBJ2-7
DNA: TGCGCCAGCAGCCAAGATCCGGGACATACGAACACTGAAGCTTTCTTT; CDR3: CASSQDPGHTNTEAFF; V: TRBV4-1; D: .; size: .; J: TRBJ1-1
DNA: TGTGCCAGCAGCTTATCCGGACTACAGAATCAGCCCCAGCATTTT; CDR3: CASSLSGLQNQPQHF; V: TRBV11-2; D: .; size: .; J: TRBJ1-5
DNA: TGTGCCAGCAGTGGGACAGGGAGCTCTGGAAACACCATATATTTT; CDR3: CASSGTGSSGNTIYF; V: TRBV6-4; D: TRBD1; size: .; J: TRBJ1-3
DNA: TGTGCCATCAGTGAGCCAGACCTTGGTAGAACAGGGGTCGACAAGGACGAGCAGTACTTC; CDR3: CAISEPDLGRTGVDKDEQYF; V: TRBV10-3; D: TRBD1; size: .; J: TRBJ2-7
DNA: TGTGCCAGCAGCTTCCGGGATGGCGGCTACACCTTC; CDR3: CASSFRDGGYTF; V: TRBV7-2; D: .; size: .; J: TRBJ1-2
DNA: TGTGCCTGGAGCTGGACCGGGGAGCTGTTTTTT; CDR3: CAWSWTGELFF; V: TRBV30; D: .; size: .; J: TRBJ2-2
DNA: TGTGCCTGGAGGAAGGGACAGGGAACAGATACGCAGTATTTT; CDR3: CAWRKGQGTDTQYF; V: TRBV30; D: TRBD1; size: .; J: TRBJ2-3
DNA: TGTGCCAGCAGCTCGGCGGGTAGCAATCAGCCCCAGCATTTT; CDR3: CASSSAGSNQPQHF; V: TRBV11-2; D: .; size: .; J: TRBJ1-5